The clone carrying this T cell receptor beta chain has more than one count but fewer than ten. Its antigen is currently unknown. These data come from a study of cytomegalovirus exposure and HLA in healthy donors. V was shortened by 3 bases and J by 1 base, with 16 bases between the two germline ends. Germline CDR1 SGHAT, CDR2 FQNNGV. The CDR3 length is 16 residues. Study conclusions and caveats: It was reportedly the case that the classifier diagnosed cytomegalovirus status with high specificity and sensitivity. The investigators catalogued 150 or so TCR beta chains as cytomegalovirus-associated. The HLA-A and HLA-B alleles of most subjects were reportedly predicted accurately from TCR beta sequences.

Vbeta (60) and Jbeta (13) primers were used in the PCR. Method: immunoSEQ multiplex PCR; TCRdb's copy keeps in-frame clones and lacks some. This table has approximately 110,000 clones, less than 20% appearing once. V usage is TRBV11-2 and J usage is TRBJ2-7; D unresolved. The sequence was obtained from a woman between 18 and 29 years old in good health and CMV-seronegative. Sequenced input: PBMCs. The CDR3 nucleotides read TGTGCCAGCAGCTTTCGTAGCCGCAGTGGTTCCTACGAGCAGTACTTC. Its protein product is CASSFRSRSGSYEQYF.